This is a list of T cell receptor beta chains from one sample in a study of blood T cells in healthy people across ages. One entry per CDR3 protein, called by TCRdb with MiXCR from the 5' RACE reads. This sample yields some 1.5 million distinct CDR3 sequences, of which 28% are seen a single time; less than 9.5% belongs to the top ten. Sequences were obtained from blood. The receptors shown here come from a woman under 40 in good health. Each CDR3 is given with its conserved first and last residue. A D gene is named only where the DNA matches it firmly. Clone size is shown for a subset of rows, as once, few, many or a class of expanded clone.

>.|TRBV29-1|few|TRBJ2-3
TGCAGCGTTGGACGGGTGGGGGGAGGAGGCACAGATACGCAGTATTTT
CSVGRVGGGGTDTQYF
>TRBD1|TRBV29-1|many|TRBJ1-2
TGCAGCGTACCCGGGACAGGGTATCCGAATGGCTACACCTTC
CSVPGTGYPNGYTF
>.|TRBV7-2|once|TRBJ1-4
TGTGCCAGCAGCTTCACCCCAGGAAATGAAAAACTGGTTTTT
CASSFTPGNEKLVF
>TRBD1|TRBV7-2|.|TRBJ1-5
TGTGCCAGCAGCCTAAGGACAGGGATCGATCAGCCCCAGCATTTT
CASSLRTGIDQPQHF
>TRBD1|TRBV10-1|.|TRBJ2-3
TGCGCCAGCAGTGAGTCGGAGACAGGGTTGCGCACGCAGTATTTT
CASSESETGLRTQYF
>.|TRBV5-5|.|TRBJ1-4
TGTGCCAGCAGCTTGACCCCGGGTGAAAAACTGTTTTTT
CASSLTPGEKLFF
>.|TRBV6-5|.|TRBJ2-3
TGTGCCAGCAGTTACAGGGGTGGGCTCAATGGAGGTACGCAGTATTTT
CASSYRGGLNGGTQYF
>.|TRBV5-1|few|TRBJ1-1
TGCGCCAGCAGCGCCGGGGGGACCTACGGCACTGAAGCTTTCTTT
CASSAGGTYGTEAFF
>.|TRBV28|few|TRBJ1-2
TGTGCCAGCAGTTTACCCCGCTCGACAGGCGTCTATGGCTGCACCTTC
CASSLPRSTGVYGCTF
>TRBD2|TRBV6-5|many|TRBJ2-7
TGTGCCAGCAGTTACTCGACTCTAGCGGTCTCCTACGAGCAGTACTTC
CASSYSTLAVSYEQYF
>.|TRBV2|.|TRBJ1-6
TGTGCCAGCAGCCCTCGGGGGATCTTGTCACCCCTCCACTTT
CASSPRGILSPLHF
>.|TRBV28|.|TRBJ1-6
TGTGCCAGCAGTGTTGTATGGCAGGGGCCTTCACCCCTCCACTTT
CASSVVWQGPSPLHF
>.|TRBV20-1|.|TRBJ2-7
TGCAGTGCTAGCCTCCGAGGAGGACGATACGAGCAGTACTTC
CSASLRGGRYEQYF
>TRBD1|TRBV7-9|few|TRBJ1-2
TGTGCCAGCAGCTTCGGGACAGGGGGCTATGGCTACACCTTC
CASSFGTGGYGYTF
>.|TRBV7-2|.|TRBJ1-2
TGTGCCAGCAGCTCCGGGACCAGGGATGGCTACACCTTC
CASSSGTRDGYTF
>TRBD2|TRBV6-5|.|TRBJ2-3
TGTGCCAGCAGTCCAAGCGGGAGGGCCTGGTATACGCAGTATTTT
CASSPSGRAWYTQYF
>TRBD2|TRBV6-5|many|TRBJ2-5
TGTGCCAGCAGTGACCCAGTAGCGGGGGGAGAGACCCAGTACTTC
CASSDPVAGGETQYF
>TRBD1|TRBV19|few|TRBJ2-7
TGTGCCAGTAGGACAGGGGAGGACGAGCAGTACTTC
CASRTGEDEQYF
>TRBD2|TRBV30|.|TRBJ2-1
TGTGCCTTGACCGGTGGACTAGCAACCAATGAGCAGTTCTTC
CALTGGLATNEQFF
>TRBD2|TRBV20-1|many|TRBJ2-5
TGCAGTGCTAGAGCGGCTAGCGGCGTCCCCCCTCGGGGGGAGACCCAGTACTTC
CSARAASGVPPRGETQYF
>.|TRBV12-3/TRBV12-4|.|TRBJ1-2
TGTGCCAGCACCCTACGGGGGGCGAGGCGGGGCTACACCTTC
CASTLRGARRGYTF
>.|TRBV7-2|many|TRBJ1-5
TGTGCCAGCAGCTTAGCGGCACAGGGCCGGCAGCCCCAGCATTTT
CASSLAAQGRQPQHF
>TRBD2|TRBV7-2|few|TRBJ2-7
TGTGCCAGCAGCTTTCCAGGGACTAGCGGGTTCTACGAGCAGTACTTC
CASSFPGTSGFYEQYF
>TRBD2|TRBV5-1|many|TRBJ2-7
TGCGCCAGCAAACTAGCGGGAGGACAGATGGGGGAGCAGTACTTC
CASKLAGGQMGEQYF
>TRBD1|TRBV10-1|once|TRBJ2-1
TGCGCCAGCAGTGCCTTCGGGACAGGGGGGGACAATGAGCAGTTCTTC
CASSAFGTGGDNEQFF
>TRBD2|TRBV20-1|.|TRBJ2-1
TGCAGTGCTAGAGATCCTAGCGGGGGCGTTTACAATGAGCAGTTCTTC
CSARDPSGGVYNEQFF
>.|TRBV7-9|few|TRBJ2-5
TGTGCCAGCAGCCCTGGGGCAGGGCCAGAAGAGACCCAGTACTTC
CASSPGAGPEETQYF
>TRBD1|TRBV7-8|many|TRBJ2-1
TGTGCCAGCAGCCCGGAGGACAGGGGATTTGAGCAGTTCTTC
CASSPEDRGFEQFF
>.|TRBV27|.|TRBJ1-2
TGTGCCAGCAAGCGGACAGAAACTAACTATGGCTACACCTTC
CASKRTETNYGYTF
>.|TRBV2|many|TRBJ2-5
TGTGCCAGCAGTTCAGGACAGACTCAAGAGACCCAGTACTTC
CASSSGQTQETQYF
>.|TRBV7-2|few|TRBJ2-5
TGTGCCAGCAGCTCGATGACGGGGTACCAAGAGACCCAGTACTTC
CASSSMTGYQETQYF
>.|TRBV10-1|many|TRBJ2-3
TGCGCCAGCAGTGAGTTTGAGGGCATGGCTACGCAGTATTTT
CASSEFEGMATQYF
>TRBD1|TRBV12-5|.|TRBJ2-3
TGTGCTAGTGGCAGCGAGGACAGGGGTAGCACATATACGCAGTATTTT
CASGSEDRGSTYTQYF
>.|TRBV4-1|.|TRBJ2-5
TGCGCCAGCAGCCTCAGGACAGTCCAAGAGACCCGGTACTTC
CASSLRTVQETRYF
>TRBD2|TRBV20-1|.|TRBJ2-1
TGCAGTGCTAGGAGACCCAGCGGGAGAGACAATGAGCAGTTCTTC
CSARRPSGRDNEQFF
>.|TRBV20-1|few|TRBJ2-3
TGCAGTGCTACGTTGGGGGGATCTAGCACAGATACGCAGTATTTT
CSATLGGSSTDTQYF
>TRBD2|TRBV5-1|many|TRBJ2-1
TGCGCCAGCAGGGTTAGCGGGAATCGGTTAGGAACCTACAATGAGCAGTTCTTC
CASRVSGNRLGTYNEQFF
>.|TRBV20-1|few|TRBJ2-5
TGCAGTGCTAGCCGGGTTATAGGGGGGGAGACCCAGTACTTC
CSASRVIGGETQYF
>TRBD1|TRBV19|few|TRBJ1-5
TGTGCCAGTACCCCGGGACAGGGGGCCCATAGCAATCAGCCCCAGCATTTT
CASTPGQGAHSNQPQHF
>.|TRBV7-6|.|TRBJ2-1
TGTGCCAGCAGGTCCGGTCACCCCAGGGAGCAGTTCTTC
CASRSGHPREQFF
>TRBD1|TRBV29-1|.|TRBJ2-5
TGCAGCGTTGTGACAGGGGATGAGACCCAGTACTTC
CSVVTGDETQYF
>.|TRBV29-1|.|TRBJ2-7
TGCAGCGGTGAAGAACCAGAGGCTCACGAGCAGTACTTC
CSGEEPEAHEQYF
>TRBD1|TRBV4-1|few|TRBJ2-7
TGCGCCAGCAGCCGACTGGGACAGGGGCATGACGAGCAGTACTTC
CASSRLGQGHDEQYF
>.|TRBV18|few|TRBJ2-1
TGTGCCAGCTCACCACCGACCGCGTCAGGCGATGAGCAGTTCTTC
CASSPPTASGDEQFF
>TRBD2|TRBV6-6|.|TRBJ2-1
TGTGCCAGCAGTTACGTCGGGGGGGTTAGTAATGAGCAGTTCTTC
CASSYVGGVSNEQFF
>.|TRBV7-3|few|TRBJ1-1
TGTGCCAGCAGAGAGGGGAACACTGAAGCTTTCTTT
CASREGNTEAFF
>TRBD2|TRBV18|few|TRBJ2-7
TGTGCCAGCTCTCGAGGGACTAGCGGGACCTCCTACGAGCAGTACTTC
CASSRGTSGTSYEQYF
>.|TRBV28|few|TRBJ2-7
TGTGCCAGCAGGGGGTTAGTAGGGGGCTACGAGCAGTACTTC
CASRGLVGGYEQYF
>TRBD2|TRBV24-1|many|TRBJ2-1
TGTGCCACCAGTGATCCCCTAGCGGGAGGGCAGTTCTTC
CATSDPLAGGQFF
>.|TRBV5-1|few|TRBJ1-2
TGCGCCAGCAGCTTGTTCGCAGGGCCTTCGAACTATGGCTACACCTTC
CASSLFAGPSNYGYTF
>.|TRBV12-3/TRBV12-4|many|TRBJ2-3
TGTGCCAGCAGTTTCAGGGGCACAGATACGCAGTATTTT
CASSFRGTDTQYF